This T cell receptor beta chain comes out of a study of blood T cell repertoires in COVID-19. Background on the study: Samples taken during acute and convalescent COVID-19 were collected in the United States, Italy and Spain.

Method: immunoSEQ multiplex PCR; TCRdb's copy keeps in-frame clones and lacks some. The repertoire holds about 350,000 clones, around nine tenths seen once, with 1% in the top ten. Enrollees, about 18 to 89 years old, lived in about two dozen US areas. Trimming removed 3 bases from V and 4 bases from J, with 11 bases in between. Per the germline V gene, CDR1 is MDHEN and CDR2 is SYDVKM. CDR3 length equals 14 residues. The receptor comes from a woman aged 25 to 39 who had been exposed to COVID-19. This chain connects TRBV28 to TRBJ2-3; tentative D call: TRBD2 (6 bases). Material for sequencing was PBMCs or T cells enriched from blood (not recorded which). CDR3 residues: CASSFTREADTQYF. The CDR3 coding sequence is TGTGCCAGCAGTTTCACTAGGGAGGCAGATACGCAGTATTTT.